Following are 6 T cell receptor beta chains from one sample sequenced in a study of cytomegalovirus exposure and HLA in healthy donors. Both 60 Vbeta primers and 13 Jbeta primers went into the PCR. The repertoire was sequenced with immunoSEQ multiplex PCR; TCRdb's copy has only in-frame clones and lacks some. The repertoire includes 150,000 to 200,000 clones, roughly 84% of them detected once, and about 6% sits in the top ten. Material for sequencing was PBMCs. The receptors come from a man aged 45-65 years in good health and CMV-seropositive.

This chain uses TRBV6-6 with TRBJ1-6; TRBD1 might be the D (6 bases). Per germline, CDR1 MNHNY and CDR2 SVGAGI (reference sequence). The CDR3 totals 16 residues. The V end was cut by 10 bases, the J end by 8 bases, with 24 bases between. The CDR3 spells CATLSSSGGSHSPLHF. The CDR3 nucleotides read TGTGCCACTCTCTCGTCATCGGGGGGCAGTCATTCACCCCTCCACTTT.

This clone has a single count. In DNA, the CDR3 is TGTGCCAGTAGGCCTCAGGGGGTGGGCAATCAGCCCCAGCATTTT. It codes for CASRPQGVGNQPQHF. The rearrangement links TRBV19 to TRBJ1-5, with 7 positions matching TRBD1. The CDR3 loop spans 15 amino acids. Unmatched junction bases numbered 7, after V lost 6 bases and J lost 2 bases. CDR1 is LNHDA and CDR2 is SQIVND in the germline V gene (reference sequence).

V gene TRBV27 combines with J gene TRBJ2-3; 7 nucleotides match TRBD1. Germline CDR1 reads MNHEY; CDR2 reads SMNVEV (reference sequence). The CDR3 extends over 15 amino acids. With V trimmed by 5 bases and J by 2 bases, 7 bases remained unmatched. The CDR3 loop is CASSTRDSATDTQYF. The CDR3 nucleotides read TGTGCCAGCAGTACCAGGGACAGTGCCACAGATACGCAGTATTTT.

The chain is built from TRBV28 and TRBJ1-2; TRBD1 might be the D (6 bases). Trimming took off 5 bases at V and 8 bases at J, with 15 bases between the two ends. CDR1 is MDHEN, CDR2 SYDVKM, per germline. The CDR3 sequence is 13 residues long. CDR3 loop: CASSVGQRRGYTF. The DNA of the CDR3 is TGTGCCAGCAGTGTCGGACAGCGGAGGGGCTACACCTTC.

V is TRBV7-8 and J is TRBJ1-3, with 9 bases that match TRBD1. The CDR3 runs 20 residues. Germline CDR1 and CDR2: SGHVS and FQNEAQ. V trimming: 2 bases; J trimming: 3 bases; junction bases outside the gene matches: 17. CDR3 loop: CASSLPGQGAIGWGGNTIYF. Here the CDR3 DNA reads TGTGCCAGCAGCTTACCGGGACAGGGTGCGATCGGTTGGGGTGGAAACACCATATATTTT.

The chain couples TRBV29-1 to TRBJ2-1; a possible D gene is TRBD2 (5 bases). V was trimmed by 6 bases and J by 8 bases, leaving 23 bases between them. Germline-derived CDR1 and CDR2 are SQVTM and ANQGSEA. CDR3 length: 15 residues. CDR3 DNA: TGCAGCGTAGCTCCGCGAGCAGCCGAGGGATATGAGCAGTTCTTC. It yields the protein CSVAPRAAEGYEQFF.